This TCR beta chain was found in a study of shared clonotypes between healthy human individuals. Comment on this clone: The antigen is not known.

General study points: The donor pool, a small one, limited the genetic and exposure-history diversity represented. A reduction in generation probabilities was seen for non-shared clonotypes relative to those shared by all four donors.

Positive CCR7 selection of CD45RO-negative cells yielded the naive CD8 cells, and terminally differentiated effector memory CD45RA+ cells were excluded. V lost 5 bases, J lost 0 bases, and 16 bases lay in between. The CDR3 has 16 residues. Germline V gives CDR1 MDHEN, CDR2 SYDVKM. Libraries were prepared by immunoSEQ multiplex PCR; TCRdb keeps only in-frame clonotypes and omits some of them. This table has about 600,000 clones, 95% to 98% appearing once. J is TRBJ1-1 and V is TRBV28; no definite D call. Material: naive CD8+ T cells sorted from blood. The TCR originated in a young man in good health. The CDR3 sequence is CASSHPIWDLNTEAFF. Here the CDR3 DNA reads TGTGCCAGCAGTCACCCGATCTGGGATTTGAACACTGAAGCTTTCTTT. The variable domain in full, completed from reference TRBV28 and TRBJ1-1, reads DVKVTQSSRYLVKRTGEKVFLECVQDMDHENMFWYRQDPGLGLRLIYFSYDVKMKEKGDIPEGYSVSREKKERFSLILESASTNQTSMYLCASSHPIWDLNTEAFFGQGTRLTVV.